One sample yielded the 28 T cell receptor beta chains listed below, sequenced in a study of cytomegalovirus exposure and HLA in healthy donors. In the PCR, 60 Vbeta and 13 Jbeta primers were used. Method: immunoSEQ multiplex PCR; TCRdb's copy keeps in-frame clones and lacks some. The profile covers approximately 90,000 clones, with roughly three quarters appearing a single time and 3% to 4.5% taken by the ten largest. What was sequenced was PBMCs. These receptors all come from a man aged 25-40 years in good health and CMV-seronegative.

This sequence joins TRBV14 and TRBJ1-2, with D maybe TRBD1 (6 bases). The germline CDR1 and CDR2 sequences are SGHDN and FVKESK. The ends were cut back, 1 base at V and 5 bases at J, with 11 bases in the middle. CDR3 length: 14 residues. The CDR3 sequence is CASSQGDKKYGYTF. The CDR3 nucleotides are TGTGCCAGCAGCCAAGGGGACAAAAAATATGGCTACACCTTC.

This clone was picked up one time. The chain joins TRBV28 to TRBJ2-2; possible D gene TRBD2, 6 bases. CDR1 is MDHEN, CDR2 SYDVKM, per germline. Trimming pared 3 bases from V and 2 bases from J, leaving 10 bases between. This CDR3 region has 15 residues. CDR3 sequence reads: CASSLGLRNTGELFF. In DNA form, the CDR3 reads TGTGCCAGCAGTTTGGGACTCCGAAACACCGGGGAGCTGTTTTTT.

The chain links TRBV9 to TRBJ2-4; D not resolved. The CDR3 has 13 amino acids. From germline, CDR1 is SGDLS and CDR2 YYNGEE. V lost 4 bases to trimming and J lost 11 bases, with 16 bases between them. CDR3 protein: CASSTTTRSLQYF. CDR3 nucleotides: TGTGCCAGCAGCACAACAACGCGGTCCCTTCAGTACTTC.

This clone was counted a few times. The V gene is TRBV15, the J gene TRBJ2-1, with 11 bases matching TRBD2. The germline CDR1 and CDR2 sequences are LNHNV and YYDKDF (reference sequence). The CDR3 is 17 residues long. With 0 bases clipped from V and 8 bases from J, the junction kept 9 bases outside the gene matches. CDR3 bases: TGTGCCACCAGCAGAGAGACTAGCGGGGCGGGCGGCTATGAGCAGTTCTTC. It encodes CATSRETSGAGGYEQFF. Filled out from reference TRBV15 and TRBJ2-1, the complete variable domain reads DAMVIQNPRYQVTQFGKPVTLSCSQTLNHNVMYWYQQKSSQAPKLLFHYYDKDFNNEADTPDNFQSRRPNTSFCFLDIRSPGLGDTAMYLCATSRETSGAGGYEQFFGPGTRLTVL.

The CDR3 loop is CASSNDRINTGELFF. The DNA for the CDR3 is TGTGCCAGTAGTAACGACAGGATAAACACCGGGGAGCTGTTTTTT. The chain uses TRBV19 and TRBJ2-2; D possibly corresponds to TRBD1 (6 bases). Germline values: CDR1 LNHDA, CDR2 SQIVND (reference sequence). This CDR3 region has 15 residues. V lost 4 bases and J lost 2, with 11 bases in between.

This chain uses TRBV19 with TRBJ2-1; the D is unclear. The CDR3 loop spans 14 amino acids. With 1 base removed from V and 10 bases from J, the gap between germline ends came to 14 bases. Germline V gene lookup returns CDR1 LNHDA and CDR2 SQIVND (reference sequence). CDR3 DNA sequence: TGTGCCAGTAGTATAGTTGCGTTCGGCAGGGAGCAGTTCTTC. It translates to CASSIVAFGREQFF.

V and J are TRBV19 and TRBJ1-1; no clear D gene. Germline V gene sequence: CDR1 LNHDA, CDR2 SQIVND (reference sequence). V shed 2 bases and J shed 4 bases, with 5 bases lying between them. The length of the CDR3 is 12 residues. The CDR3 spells CASSISSTEAFF. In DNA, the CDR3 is TGTGCCAGTAGTATATCTAGCACTGAAGCTTTCTTT.

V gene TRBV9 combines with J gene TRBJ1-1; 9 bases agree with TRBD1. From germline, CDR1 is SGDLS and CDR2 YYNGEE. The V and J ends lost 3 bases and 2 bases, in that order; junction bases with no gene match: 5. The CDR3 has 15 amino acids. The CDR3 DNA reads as TGTGCCAGCAGCGAAGGACAGGGGACCAACACTGAAGCTTTCTTT. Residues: CASSEGQGTNTEAFF.

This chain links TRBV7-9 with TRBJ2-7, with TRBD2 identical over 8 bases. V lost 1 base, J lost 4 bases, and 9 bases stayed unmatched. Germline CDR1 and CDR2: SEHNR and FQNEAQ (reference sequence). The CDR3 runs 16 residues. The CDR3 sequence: CASSLEFGTRGYEQYF. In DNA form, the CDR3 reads TGTGCCAGCAGCTTAGAATTTGGGACTAGAGGGTACGAGCAGTACTTC. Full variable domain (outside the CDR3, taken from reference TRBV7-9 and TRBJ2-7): DTGVSQNPRHKITKRGQNVTFRCDPISEHNRLYWYRQTLGQGPEFLTYFQNEAQLEKSRLLSDRFSAERPKGSFSTLEIQRTEQGDSAMYLCASSLEFGTRGYEQYFGPGTRLTVT.

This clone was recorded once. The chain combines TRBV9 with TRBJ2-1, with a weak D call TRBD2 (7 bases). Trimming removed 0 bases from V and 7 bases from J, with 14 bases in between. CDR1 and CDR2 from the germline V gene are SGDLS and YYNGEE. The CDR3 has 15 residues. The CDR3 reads CASSVGGGRQNEQFF. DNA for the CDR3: TGTGCCAGCAGCGTAGGGGGGGGCCGTCAGAATGAGCAGTTCTTC.

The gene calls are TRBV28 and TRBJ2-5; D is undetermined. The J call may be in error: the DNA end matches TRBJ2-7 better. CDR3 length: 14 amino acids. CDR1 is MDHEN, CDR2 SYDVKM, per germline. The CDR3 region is CATLGQTTSYEQYF. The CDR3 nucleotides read TGTGCCACCTTGGGCCAGACCACCTCCTACGAGCAGTACTTC.

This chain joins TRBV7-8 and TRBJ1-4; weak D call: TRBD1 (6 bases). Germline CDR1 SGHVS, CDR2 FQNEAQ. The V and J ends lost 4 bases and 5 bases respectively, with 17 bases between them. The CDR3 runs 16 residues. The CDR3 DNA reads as TGTGCCAGCAGCTCCAGCCACCGACAGGTGAATGAAAAACTGTTTTTT. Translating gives CASSSSHRQVNEKLFF.

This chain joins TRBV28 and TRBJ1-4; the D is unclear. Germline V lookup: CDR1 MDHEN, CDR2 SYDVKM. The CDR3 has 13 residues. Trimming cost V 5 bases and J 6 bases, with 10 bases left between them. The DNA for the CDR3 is TGTGCCAGCAGTCCCCACGTAGATGAAAAACTGTTTTTT. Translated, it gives CASSPHVDEKLFF.

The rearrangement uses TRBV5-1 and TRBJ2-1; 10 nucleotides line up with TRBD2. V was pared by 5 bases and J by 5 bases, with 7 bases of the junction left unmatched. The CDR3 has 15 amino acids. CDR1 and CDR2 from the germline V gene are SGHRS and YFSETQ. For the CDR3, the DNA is TGCGCCAGCAGGAAAACTAGCGGGATAAACAATGAGCAGTTCTTC. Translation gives CASRKTSGINNEQFF. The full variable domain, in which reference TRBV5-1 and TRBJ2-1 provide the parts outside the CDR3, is KAGVTQTPRYLIKTRGQQVTLSCSPISGHRSVSWYQQTPGQGLQFLFEYFSETQRNKGNFPGRFSGRQFSNSRSEMNVSTLELGDSALYLCASRKTSGINNEQFFGPGTRLTVL.

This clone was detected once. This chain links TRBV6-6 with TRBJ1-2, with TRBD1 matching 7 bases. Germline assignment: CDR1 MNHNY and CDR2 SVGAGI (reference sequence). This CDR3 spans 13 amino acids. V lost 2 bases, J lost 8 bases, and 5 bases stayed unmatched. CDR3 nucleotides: TGTGCCAGCAGTTACGGACAGGCTCAAGGCTACACCTTC. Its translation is CASSYGQAQGYTF.

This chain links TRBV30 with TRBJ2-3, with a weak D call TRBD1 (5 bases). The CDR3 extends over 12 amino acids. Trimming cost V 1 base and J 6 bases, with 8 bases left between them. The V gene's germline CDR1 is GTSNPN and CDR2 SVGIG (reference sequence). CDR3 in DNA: TGTGCCTGGAGTGAACAGGCGGATACGCAGTATTTT. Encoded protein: CAWSEQADTQYF.

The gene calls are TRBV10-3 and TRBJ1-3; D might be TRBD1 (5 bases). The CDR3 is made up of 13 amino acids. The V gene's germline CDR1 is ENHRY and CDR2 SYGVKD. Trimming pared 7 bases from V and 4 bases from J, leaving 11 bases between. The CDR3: CAITSGQGNTIYF. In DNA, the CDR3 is TGTGCCATCACCTCAGGGCAGGGAAACACCATATATTTT.

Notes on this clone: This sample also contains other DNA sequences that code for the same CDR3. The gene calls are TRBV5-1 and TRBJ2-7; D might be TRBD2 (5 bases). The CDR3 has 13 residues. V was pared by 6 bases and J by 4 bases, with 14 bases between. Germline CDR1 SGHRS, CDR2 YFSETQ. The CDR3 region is CASKWETAYEQYF. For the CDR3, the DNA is TGCGCCAGCAAGTGGGAGACGGCATACGAGCAGTACTTC.

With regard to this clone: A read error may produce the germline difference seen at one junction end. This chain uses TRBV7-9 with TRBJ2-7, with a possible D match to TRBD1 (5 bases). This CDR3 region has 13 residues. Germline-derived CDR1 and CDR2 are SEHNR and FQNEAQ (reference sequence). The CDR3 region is CSSSASGSYEQYF. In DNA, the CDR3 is TGTTCCAGCAGCGCTTCAGGGTCGTACGAGCAGTACTTC.

CDR3 DNA: TGTGCCAGCAGCTTAGGGGTACGTAGCGGGGAGTACGAGCAGTACTTC. This encodes CASSLGVRSGEYEQYF. This chain joins TRBV7-9 and TRBJ2-7, with 8 bases lining up with TRBD2. The CDR3 is 16 amino acids. CDR1 is SEHNR and CDR2 is FQNEAQ in the germline V gene (reference sequence). V gave up 1 base and J gave up 4 bases; unmatched junction bases: 9.

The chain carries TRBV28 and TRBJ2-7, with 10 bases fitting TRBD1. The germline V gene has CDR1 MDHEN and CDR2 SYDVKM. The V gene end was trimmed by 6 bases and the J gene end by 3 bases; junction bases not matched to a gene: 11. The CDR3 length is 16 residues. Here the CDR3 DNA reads TGTGCCAGCAGCCACGCCGGGACAGGGGCTTTCTACGAGCAGTACTTC. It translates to CASSHAGTGAFYEQYF.

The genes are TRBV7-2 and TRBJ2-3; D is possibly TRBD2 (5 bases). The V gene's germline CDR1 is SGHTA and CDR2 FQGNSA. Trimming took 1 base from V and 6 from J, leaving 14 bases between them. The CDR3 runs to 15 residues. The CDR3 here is CASSLVGDWSDTQYF. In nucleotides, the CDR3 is TGTGCCAGCAGCTTAGTCGGGGATTGGAGTGATACGCAGTATTTT.

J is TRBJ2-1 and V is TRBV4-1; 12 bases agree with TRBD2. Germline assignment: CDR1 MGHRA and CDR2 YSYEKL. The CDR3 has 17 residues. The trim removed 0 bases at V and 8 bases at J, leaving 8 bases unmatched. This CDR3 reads CASSQDLAGGSVDEQFF. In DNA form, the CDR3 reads TGCGCCAGCAGCCAAGATCTAGCGGGGGGGTCCGTCGATGAGCAGTTCTTC.

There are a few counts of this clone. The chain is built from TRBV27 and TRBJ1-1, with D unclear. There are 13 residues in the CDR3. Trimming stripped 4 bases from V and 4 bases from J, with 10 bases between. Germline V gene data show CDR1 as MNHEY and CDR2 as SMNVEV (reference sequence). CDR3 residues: CASSYKGATEAFF. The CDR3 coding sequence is TGTGCCAGCAGTTACAAGGGAGCCACTGAAGCTTTCTTT.

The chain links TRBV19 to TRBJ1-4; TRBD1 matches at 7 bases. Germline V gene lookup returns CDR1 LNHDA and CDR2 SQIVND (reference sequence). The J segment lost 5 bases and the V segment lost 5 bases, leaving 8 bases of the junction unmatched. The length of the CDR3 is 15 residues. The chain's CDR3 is CASSDYRGENEKLFF. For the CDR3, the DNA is TGTGCCAGTAGTGACTACAGGGGTGAGAATGAAAAACTGTTTTTT.

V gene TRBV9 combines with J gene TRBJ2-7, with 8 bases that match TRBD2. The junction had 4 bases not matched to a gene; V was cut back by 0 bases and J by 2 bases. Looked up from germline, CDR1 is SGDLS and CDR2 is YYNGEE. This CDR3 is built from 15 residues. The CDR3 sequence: CASSVAGGPTYEQYF. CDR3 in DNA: TGTGCCAGCAGCGTAGCGGGGGGGCCAACCTACGAGCAGTACTTC.

The CDR3 loop is CASSGEDNEQFF. For the CDR3, the DNA is TGTGCCAGCAGTGGTGAGGACAATGAGCAGTTCTTC. J is TRBJ2-1 and V is TRBV2; D is uncertain. The ends were cut back, 4 bases at V and 5 bases at J, with 6 bases in the middle. The CDR3 sequence is 12 residues long. CDR1 is SNHLY, CDR2 FYNNEI, per germline.

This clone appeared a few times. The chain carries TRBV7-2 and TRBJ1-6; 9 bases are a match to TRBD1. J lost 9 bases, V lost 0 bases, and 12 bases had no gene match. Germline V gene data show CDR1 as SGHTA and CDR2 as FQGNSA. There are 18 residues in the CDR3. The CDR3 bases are TGTGCCAGCAGCTTAGCGCAGCAGACAGGGGGTTCTGTTTCACCCCTCCACTTT. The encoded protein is CASSLAQQTGGSVSPLHF.